The rows below give T cell receptor beta chains drawn from one sample of a study of chemoradiotherapy in HPV16-positive cancers. Produced via immunoSEQ multiplex PCR; TCRdb's table is partial and in-frame only. The sample contains about 15,000 clones, around nine tenths of which appear only once. Sequenced material: tumor tissue, taken from a patient who underwent chemoradiotherapy. The receptors originated from a human donor with HPV-associated anogenital cancer. Both conserved end residues are part of each CDR3. Each record gives: clone size, J gene, D gene, V gene, CDR3 DNA, CDR3 protein. The D gene is left open where the match is weak. Only some rows state a clone size, as once, few, many or a class for expanded clones.

NA | TRBJ2-5 | NA | TRBV10-3 | TGTGCCATCAGTGAGTCGATGGGTCAAGAGACCCAGTACTTC | CAISESMGQETQYF
NA | TRBJ1-3 | NA | TRBV11-2 | TGTGCCAGCAGCTCCCGCCCTCCGGGGGAACTTGGAAACACCATATATTTT | CASSSRPPGELGNTIYF
NA | TRBJ2-2 | TRBD2 | TRBV11-3 | TGTGCCAGCAGCTGGGAGGGTGCGAACACCGGGGAGCTGTTTTTT | CASSWEGANTGELFF
NA | TRBJ2-2 | NA | TRBV30 | TGTGCCTGGAGTGCCTCTGACACTACCGGGGAGCTGTTTTTT | CAWSASDTTGELFF
NA | TRBJ1-4 | TRBD1 | TRBV30 | TGTGCCTGGAGTCGACAGGGACAGGGTAATGAAAAACTGTTTTTT | CAWSRQGQGNEKLFF
NA | TRBJ1-6 | NA | TRBV6-5 | TGTGCCAGCAGACCGTTAAATTCACCCCTCCACTTT | CASRPLNSPLHF
NA | TRBJ1-6 | NA | TRBV7-9 | TGTGCCAGCAGCCCAACACCACCGAATTCACCCCTCCACTTT | CASSPTPPNSPLHF
NA | TRBJ2-6 | NA | TRBV5-1 | TGCGCCAGCAGCTTGGGGGGGGCGACTGGGGCCAACGTCCTGACTTTC | CASSLGGATGANVLTF
few | TRBJ2-7 | TRBD2 | TRBV30 | TGTGCCTGGAGCCCCTGGGCGGGAGGGCCTAGCGAGCAGTACTTC | CAWSPWAGGPSEQYF
NA | TRBJ2-3 | TRBD2 | TRBV5-1 | TGCGCCAGCAGCTTGGCAGGACTAGCGGGAGGGACAGATACGCAGTATTTT | CASSLAGLAGGTDTQYF
NA | TRBJ2-1 | TRBD1 | TRBV29-1 | TGCAGCGTTGATCCCCCAGGGGGTGAGCAGTTCTTC | CSVDPPGGEQFF
NA | TRBJ1-1 | NA | TRBV19 | TGTGCCAGTAGTTATGTGGGGGGGGGAGCTTTCTTT | CASSYVGGGAFF
NA | TRBJ1-1 | TRBD1 | TRBV9 | TGTGCCAGCAGCGTAGAAGCAGGGGGTACTGAAGCTTTCTTT | CASSVEAGGTEAFF
NA | TRBJ2-1 | TRBD2 | TRBV11-3 | TGTGCCAGCAGCTCCATATTAGCGGGATTGAACAATGAGCAGTTCTTC | CASSSILAGLNNEQFF
once | TRBJ2-7 | NA | TRBV7-9 | TGTGCCAGCAGCTTAGACCGAACCACGGGGGAGGAGTACTTC | CASSLDRTTGEEYF